This T cell receptor beta chain was recovered during a study of cytomegalovirus exposure and HLA in healthy donors. Comments on this clone: The antigen is undetermined. Different DNA sequences within this sample yield the same CDR3.

Trimming took 3 bases from V and 0 from J, leaving 8 bases between them. The CDR3 runs 14 residues. The germline gives CDR1 KGHSH, CDR2 LQKENI. Primers for the PCR totalled 60 Vbeta and 13 Jbeta. The repertoire was sequenced with immunoSEQ multiplex PCR; TCRdb's copy has only in-frame clones and lacks some. Among about 200,000 clones, approximately 78% were seen once, and the ten largest hold less than 3.5%. Study results and caveats: Among TCR beta chains, those listed as cytomegalovirus-associated numbered under 200. In a later analysis, TCR beta V- and J-gene trimming showed a link to a missense DCLRE1C variant.

The source is a woman aged 40 to 49 in good health and CMV-seronegative. The sequenced sample was PBMCs. This sequence joins TRBV18 and TRBJ1-1; D may be TRBD1 (6 bases). Written as DNA, the CDR3 is TGTGCCAGCTCACCCCAGGGGATGAACACTGAAGCTTTCTTT. It is translated as CASSPQGMNTEAFF. The complete variable domain, with remaining parts taken from reference TRBV18 and TRBJ1-1, reads NAGVMQNPRHLVRRRGQEARLRCSPMKGHSHVYWYRQLPEEGLKFMVYLQKENIIDESGMPKERFSAEFPKEGPSILRIQQVVRGDSAAYFCASSPQGMNTEAFFGQGTRLTVV.